The next 6 T cell receptor beta chains were all read from a single sample in a study of cytomegalovirus exposure and HLA in healthy donors. The PCR was carried out with 60 Vbeta primers and 13 Jbeta primers. Sequenced by immunoSEQ multiplex PCR; TCRdb stores in-frame clones only, minus some. This repertoire shows around 190,000 clones, roughly 81% found once; its top ten account for around 3.2%. The sample taken for sequencing was PBMCs. All receptors derive from a woman in her twenties or thirties in good health and CMV-seropositive.

The J gene is TRBJ2-7, the V gene TRBV5-1; 10 bases line up with TRBD1. The J segment lost 9 bases and the V segment lost 4 bases, leaving 7 bases of the junction unmatched. The CDR3 loop spans 13 amino acids. Germline V gives CDR1 SGHRS, CDR2 YFSETQ. CDR3 DNA: TGCGCCAGCAGCACCTTGACAGGGGGCGGGCAGTACTTC. Residues: CASSTLTGGGQYF.

The chain has TRBV28 and TRBJ2-2; D is unresolved. V was clipped by 8 bases and J by 0 bases, with 13 bases between them. CDR3 length: 15 residues. The germline V gene encodes CDR1 MDHEN and CDR2 SYDVKM. CDR3 coding DNA: TGTGCCAGCCTAGTGGCAGCCGCGAACACCGGGGAGCTGTTTTTT. Encoded protein: CASLVAAANTGELFF. The entire variable domain, with the rest obtained from reference TRBV28 and TRBJ2-2, is as follows: DVKVTQSSRYLVKRTGEKVFLECVQDMDHENMFWYRQDPGLGLRLIYFSYDVKMKEKGDIPEGYSVSREKKERFSLILESASTNQTSMYLCASLVAAANTGELFFGEGSRLTVL.

This clone was seen only a few times. The chain uses TRBV6-6 and TRBJ2-1, with 10 nucleotides matching TRBD2. Germline assignment: CDR1 MNHNY and CDR2 SVGAGI (reference sequence). This CDR3 has 15 amino acids. V dropped 5 bases and J dropped 4; count of bases not matched to a gene: 5. DNA of the CDR3: TGTGCCAGCAGTCAGACTAGCGGGCCTTACAATGAGCAGTTCTTC. This encodes CASSQTSGPYNEQFF.

Note on this clone: A read error may produce the germline difference seen at one junction end. The chain uses TRBV7-9 and TRBJ2-2; D call uncertain. The CDR3 consists of 11 residues. CDR1 SEHNR and CDR2 FQNEAQ come from the germline V gene (reference sequence). This CDR3 reads CASSYTAELFF. CDR3 nucleotides: TGTGCCAGCAGTTACACCGCGGAGCTGTTTTTT.

This sequence joins TRBV5-1 and TRBJ1-1; 9 nucleotides align to TRBD1. The junction had 7 bases not matched to a gene; V was cut back by 4 bases and J by 3 bases. Germline loops: CDR1 SGHRS, CDR2 YFSETQ. The CDR3 spans 15 residues. Written as DNA, the CDR3 is TGCGCCAGCAGCACCGGGACAGGGTTGGACACTGAAGCTTTCTTT. Protein: CASSTGTGLDTEAFF.

The V call is TRBV11-2, the J call TRBJ2-7, with D perhaps TRBD2 (6 bases). From germline, CDR1 is SGHAT and CDR2 FQNNGV. V lost 7 bases and J 4 bases, leaving 17 bases between the germline ends. The CDR3 is 14 residues long. CDR3 in amino acids: CASTGGHSPYEQYF. The CDR3 nucleotides are TGTGCCAGCACCGGGGGTCATTCCCCATACGAGCAGTACTTC.